The rows below give T cell receptor beta chains drawn from one sample of a study of blood T cell repertoires in COVID-19. The protocol was immunoSEQ multiplex PCR, while the TCRdb copy is restricted to in-frame clones and leaves out a portion. The sample includes more than 200,000 clones, around four fifths of them seen just once. The sample comprised peripheral blood. These receptors all come from a woman aged 80 or over with COVID-19, enrolled during active disease. Each CDR3 is given with its conserved first and last residue. The D gene is left open where the match is weak. Only part of the rows carry a size: once, few, many, or a class if the clone is expanded.

j_call: TRBJ2-2; d_call: TRBD1; clone_size: .; v_call: TRBV7-2; cdr3_aa: CASSLRGQTYTGELFF; cdr3_nt: TGTGCCAGCAGCTTAAGGGGACAGACTTACACCGGGGAGCTGTTTTTT
j_call: TRBJ1-1; d_call: .; clone_size: .; v_call: TRBV19; cdr3_aa: CASSPGVLGDTEAFF; cdr3_nt: TGTGCCAGTAGTCCCGGGGTCCTTGGAGACACTGAAGCTTTCTTT
j_call: TRBJ1-5; d_call: TRBD1; clone_size: once; v_call: TRBV2; cdr3_aa: CASRGTGFQPQHF; cdr3_nt: TGTGCCAGCAGGGGGACAGGGTTTCAGCCCCAGCATTTT
j_call: TRBJ1-1; d_call: TRBD1; clone_size: .; v_call: TRBV5-1; cdr3_aa: CASSPDGRGHTEAFF; cdr3_nt: TGCGCCAGCAGCCCCGACGGGAGGGGGCACACTGAAGCTTTCTTT
j_call: TRBJ2-1; d_call: TRBD2; clone_size: .; v_call: TRBV6-5; cdr3_aa: CASSYSFFWGGNEQFF; cdr3_nt: TGTGCCAGCAGTTACTCCTTTTTTTGGGGGGGCAATGAGCAGTTCTTC
j_call: TRBJ2-5; d_call: TRBD1; clone_size: .; v_call: TRBV19; cdr3_aa: CASSIGQGLVTQYF; cdr3_nt: TGTGCCAGTAGTATCGGACAGGGTTTGGTGACCCAGTACTTC
j_call: TRBJ2-2; d_call: .; clone_size: .; v_call: TRBV11-2; cdr3_aa: CASRFGSSTGELFF; cdr3_nt: TGTGCCAGCAGGTTTGGGAGTAGCACCGGGGAGCTGTTTTTT
j_call: TRBJ2-3; d_call: TRBD2; clone_size: .; v_call: TRBV28; cdr3_aa: CASSPRTSGRKKGGTDTQYF; cdr3_nt: TGTGCCAGCAGTCCCCGGACTAGCGGGAGGAAAAAGGGAGGCACAGATACGCAGTATTTT
j_call: TRBJ2-3; d_call: TRBD2; clone_size: .; v_call: TRBV12-3/TRBV12-4; cdr3_aa: CASRTSGYGTQYF; cdr3_nt: TGTGCCAGCAGAACTAGCGGATACGGTACGCAGTATTTT
j_call: TRBJ2-7; d_call: TRBD1; clone_size: .; v_call: TRBV6-5; cdr3_aa: CASSTPGTGKKYF; cdr3_nt: TGTGCCAGCAGTACCCCCGGGACAGGCAAGAAGTACTTC
j_call: TRBJ1-6; d_call: TRBD1; clone_size: .; v_call: TRBV6-1; cdr3_aa: CASSEGRQGKGPGSPLHF; cdr3_nt: TGTGCCAGCAGTGAAGGGAGACAGGGTAAGGGCCCGGGTTCACCCCTCCACTTT
j_call: TRBJ2-1; d_call: .; clone_size: .; v_call: TRBV7-2; cdr3_aa: CASSLERLSEQFF; cdr3_nt: TGTGCCAGCAGCTTAGAGCGGCTTTCTGAGCAGTTCTTC
j_call: TRBJ2-1; d_call: TRBD2; clone_size: .; v_call: TRBV19; cdr3_aa: CATYSGSLGYNEQFF; cdr3_nt: TGTGCCACCTATAGCGGGAGCTTAGGTTACAATGAGCAGTTCTTC
j_call: TRBJ2-7; d_call: TRBD2; clone_size: .; v_call: TRBV29-1; cdr3_aa: CSVGGGGGTYEQYF; cdr3_nt: TGCAGCGTTGGGGGGGGAGGAGGTACCTACGAGCAGTACTTC
j_call: TRBJ2-3; d_call: .; clone_size: .; v_call: TRBV7-7; cdr3_aa: CASSAAGFSTQYF; cdr3_nt: TGTGCTAGCAGCGCTGCGGGTTTCAGTACGCAGTATTTT
j_call: TRBJ2-5; d_call: TRBD1; clone_size: .; v_call: TRBV5-1; cdr3_aa: CASSSTGTDKETQYF; cdr3_nt: TGCGCCAGCAGCTCTACCGGGACAGACAAAGAGACCCAGTACTTC
j_call: TRBJ2-7; d_call: TRBD2; clone_size: .; v_call: TRBV9; cdr3_aa: CASSPQGLAGAVYF; cdr3_nt: TGTGCCAGCAGCCCTCAAGGGTTAGCGGGAGCGGTGTACTTC
j_call: TRBJ1-1; d_call: .; clone_size: few; v_call: TRBV12-5; cdr3_aa: CASGFFLGGATMNTEAFF; cdr3_nt: TGTGCTAGTGGTTTCTTTCTTGGGGGGGCAACTATGAACACTGAAGCTTTCTTT
j_call: TRBJ1-4; d_call: .; clone_size: .; v_call: TRBV15; cdr3_aa: CATSRDLREKLFF; cdr3_nt: TGTGCCACCAGCAGAGATCTGCGGGAAAAACTGTTTTTT
j_call: TRBJ2-1; d_call: TRBD2; clone_size: .; v_call: TRBV2; cdr3_aa: CASRPSGSSYNEQFF; cdr3_nt: TGTGCCAGCAGGCCAAGCGGGAGCTCCTACAATGAGCAGTTCTTC
j_call: TRBJ1-1; d_call: .; clone_size: once; v_call: TRBV11-1; cdr3_aa: CASREKRNTEAFF; cdr3_nt: TGTGCCAGCAGGGAGAAACGGAACACTGAAGCTTTCTTT
j_call: TRBJ1-6; d_call: TRBD1; clone_size: .; v_call: TRBV6-5; cdr3_aa: CASSYGYGTASSPLHF; cdr3_nt: TGTGCCAGCAGTTACGGTTATGGGACAGCATCTTCACCCCTCCACTTT
j_call: TRBJ2-7; d_call: TRBD1; clone_size: .; v_call: TRBV3-1/TRBV3-2; cdr3_aa: CASSQDREDEQYF; cdr3_nt: TGTGCCAGCAGCCAGGACAGGGAGGACGAGCAGTACTTC
j_call: TRBJ2-7; d_call: TRBD2; clone_size: .; v_call: TRBV6-6; cdr3_aa: CASSYSGVAGSYEQYF; cdr3_nt: TGTGCCAGCAGTTACTCCGGGGTAGCGGGGTCCTACGAGCAGTACTTC
j_call: TRBJ1-5; d_call: .; clone_size: few; v_call: TRBV4-1; cdr3_aa: CASSQVFTGRSQPQHF; cdr3_nt: TGCGCCAGCAGCCAAGTTTTTACAGGGAGATCCCAGCCCCAGCATTTT
j_call: TRBJ1-2; d_call: .; clone_size: .; v_call: TRBV7-2; cdr3_aa: CASSLGGLGDYGYTF; cdr3_nt: TGTGCCAGCAGCTTAGGAGGCCTCGGTGACTATGGCTACACCTTC
j_call: TRBJ1-3; d_call: .; clone_size: .; v_call: TRBV19; cdr3_aa: CASSTGRQNSGNTIYF; cdr3_nt: TGTGCCAGTAGTACAGGGAGGCAGAATTCTGGAAACACCATATATTTT
j_call: TRBJ1-4; d_call: .; clone_size: .; v_call: TRBV18; cdr3_aa: CASSRDHEKLFF; cdr3_nt: TGTGCCAGCTCGCGGGACCATGAAAAACTGTTTTTT
j_call: TRBJ1-5; d_call: TRBD1; clone_size: .; v_call: TRBV27; cdr3_aa: CASSPKPRQTGGTQHF; cdr3_nt: TGTGCCAGCAGTCCCAAACCGCGCCAGACAGGGGGCACCCAGCATTTT
j_call: TRBJ2-7; d_call: .; clone_size: .; v_call: TRBV18; cdr3_aa: CASSSGQGYEQYF; cdr3_nt: TGTGCCAGCTCGAGTGGACAAGGCTACGAGCAGTACTTC
j_call: TRBJ2-1; d_call: TRBD2; clone_size: .; v_call: TRBV5-1; cdr3_aa: CASSLGLVAYNEQFF; cdr3_nt: TGCGCCAGCAGCCTGGGACTAGTCGCCTACAATGAGCAGTTCTTC
j_call: TRBJ2-2; d_call: .; clone_size: .; v_call: TRBV19; cdr3_aa: CASKPEYLAGELFF; cdr3_nt: TGTGCCAGTAAACCCGAATACCTAGCCGGGGAGCTGTTTTTT
j_call: TRBJ1-3; d_call: TRBD1; clone_size: .; v_call: TRBV5-1; cdr3_aa: CASSQTPGQGFTIYF; cdr3_nt: TGCGCCAGCAGCCAAACTCCGGGACAGGGTTTCACCATATATTTT
j_call: TRBJ1-6; d_call: .; clone_size: .; v_call: TRBV6-5; cdr3_aa: CASSYSTEYNSPLHF; cdr3_nt: TGTGCCAGCAGTTACTCGACAGAGTATAATTCACCCCTCCACTTT
j_call: TRBJ2-5; d_call: .; clone_size: few; v_call: TRBV20-1; cdr3_aa: CSASFQETQYF; cdr3_nt: TGCAGTGCTAGCTTCCAAGAGACCCAGTACTTC
j_call: TRBJ2-7; d_call: TRBD1; clone_size: .; v_call: TRBV10-1; cdr3_aa: CASSDRTGTYEQYF; cdr3_nt: TGCGCCAGCAGCGACCGGACAGGAACCTACGAGCAGTACTTC
j_call: TRBJ1-4; d_call: .; clone_size: once; v_call: TRBV9; cdr3_aa: CASSVGTVTNEKLFF; cdr3_nt: TGTGCCAGCAGCGTAGGGACAGTAACTAATGAAAAACTGTTTTTT
j_call: TRBJ1-2; d_call: TRBD1; clone_size: .; v_call: TRBV6-1; cdr3_aa: CASSEGGQGDYGYTF; cdr3_nt: TGTGCCAGCAGTGAAGGGGGACAGGGGGACTATGGCTACACCTTC
j_call: TRBJ1-1; d_call: TRBD1; clone_size: few; v_call: TRBV14; cdr3_aa: CASSQGWTGRTDTEAFF; cdr3_nt: TGTGCCAGCAGCCAAGGGTGGACAGGGCGGACGGACACTGAAGCTTTCTTT
j_call: TRBJ2-2; d_call: TRBD1; clone_size: .; v_call: TRBV5-1; cdr3_aa: CASSQGTGGIYTGELFF; cdr3_nt: TGCGCCAGCAGCCAAGGGACAGGGGGCATCTACACCGGGGAGCTGTTTTTT
j_call: TRBJ2-5; d_call: TRBD2; clone_size: .; v_call: TRBV5-4; cdr3_aa: CASSQRTSGSQETQYF; cdr3_nt: TGTGCCAGCAGCCAACGGACTAGCGGGTCCCAAGAGACCCAGTACTTC
j_call: TRBJ2-2; d_call: TRBD2; clone_size: .; v_call: TRBV5-1; cdr3_aa: CASSLVGSGSLNTGELFF; cdr3_nt: TGCGCCAGCAGCTTGGTGGGTAGCGGGAGCCTAAACACCGGGGAGCTGTTTTTT
j_call: TRBJ1-1; d_call: .; clone_size: .; v_call: TRBV11-2; cdr3_aa: CASSLGAGDEAFF; cdr3_nt: TGTGCCAGCAGCTTAGGCGCAGGGGATGAAGCTTTCTTT
j_call: TRBJ1-2; d_call: .; clone_size: once; v_call: TRBV5-5; cdr3_aa: CASSLRTESYGYTF; cdr3_nt: TGTGCCAGCAGCCTCAGAACAGAGTCCTATGGCTACACCTTC
j_call: TRBJ1-5; d_call: TRBD1; clone_size: .; v_call: TRBV6-1; cdr3_aa: CASSLSGGPEQPQHF; cdr3_nt: TGTGCCAGCAGTTTGTCAGGGGGCCCCGAACAGCCCCAGCATTTT
j_call: TRBJ1-5; d_call: .; clone_size: .; v_call: TRBV6-5; cdr3_aa: CASKSGNQPQHF; cdr3_nt: TGTGCCAGCAAATCGGGAAATCAGCCCCAGCATTTT
j_call: TRBJ1-5; d_call: .; clone_size: .; v_call: TRBV2; cdr3_aa: CASSGQYSNQPQHF; cdr3_nt: TGTGCCAGCAGTGGACAGTATAGCAATCAGCCCCAGCATTTT
j_call: TRBJ1-1; d_call: TRBD1; clone_size: few; v_call: TRBV9; cdr3_aa: CASSNRDRGVMVNTEAFF; cdr3_nt: TGTGCCAGCAGCAACCGGGACAGGGGCGTGATGGTGAACACTGAAGCTTTCTTT
j_call: TRBJ2-5; d_call: .; clone_size: .; v_call: TRBV3-1/TRBV3-2; cdr3_aa: CASRPPGGPYRTQYF; cdr3_nt: TGTGCCAGCAGACCCCCGGGGGGCCCATATCGGACCCAGTACTTC
j_call: TRBJ1-5; d_call: TRBD1; clone_size: .; v_call: TRBV19; cdr3_aa: CASTGTGTYSNQPQHF; cdr3_nt: TGTGCCAGTACCGGGACAGGAACATATAGCAATCAGCCCCAGCATTTT
j_call: TRBJ1-2; d_call: TRBD1; clone_size: .; v_call: TRBV5-1; cdr3_aa: CASSLRKTGGELLPFYGYTF; cdr3_nt: TGCGCCAGCAGCTTAAGGAAAACAGGGGGCGAATTACTTCCCTTCTATGGCTACACCTTC
j_call: TRBJ2-7; d_call: .; clone_size: .; v_call: TRBV28; cdr3_aa: CASSLGRFYEQYF; cdr3_nt: TGTGCCAGCAGTTTGGGCAGGTTCTACGAGCAGTACTTC
j_call: TRBJ1-3; d_call: .; clone_size: .; v_call: TRBV7-2; cdr3_aa: CASSLTVIGNTIYF; cdr3_nt: TGTGCCAGCAGCTTAACAGTTATTGGAAACACCATATATTTT
j_call: TRBJ2-5; d_call: TRBD1; clone_size: .; v_call: TRBV6-6; cdr3_aa: CASSYSQGAQYF; cdr3_nt: TGTGCCAGCAGTTACTCGCAGGGGGCCCAGTACTTC
j_call: TRBJ1-5; d_call: .; clone_size: few; v_call: TRBV19; cdr3_aa: CASWDGGYQPQHF; cdr3_nt: TGTGCCAGTTGGGATGGGGGCTATCAGCCCCAGCATTTT